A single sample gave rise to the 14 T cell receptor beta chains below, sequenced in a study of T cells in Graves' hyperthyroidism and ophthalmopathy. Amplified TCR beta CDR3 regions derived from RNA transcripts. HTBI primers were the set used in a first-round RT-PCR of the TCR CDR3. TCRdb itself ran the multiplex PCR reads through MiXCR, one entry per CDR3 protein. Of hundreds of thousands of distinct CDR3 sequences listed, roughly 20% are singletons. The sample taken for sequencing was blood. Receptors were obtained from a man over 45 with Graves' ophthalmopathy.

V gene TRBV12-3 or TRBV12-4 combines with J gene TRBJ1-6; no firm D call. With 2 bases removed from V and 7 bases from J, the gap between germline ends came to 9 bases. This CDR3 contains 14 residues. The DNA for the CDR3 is TGTGCCAGCAGTTTATCCAAGGAGAATTCACCCCTCCACTTT. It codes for CASSLSKENSPLHF.

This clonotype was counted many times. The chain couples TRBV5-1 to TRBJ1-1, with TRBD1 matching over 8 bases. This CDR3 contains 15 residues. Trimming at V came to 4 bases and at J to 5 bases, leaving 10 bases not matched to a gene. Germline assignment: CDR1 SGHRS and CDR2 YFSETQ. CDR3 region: CASSQVGQGWTEAFF. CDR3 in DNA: TGCGCCAGCAGCCAAGTCGGACAGGGCTGGACTGAAGCTTTCTTT.

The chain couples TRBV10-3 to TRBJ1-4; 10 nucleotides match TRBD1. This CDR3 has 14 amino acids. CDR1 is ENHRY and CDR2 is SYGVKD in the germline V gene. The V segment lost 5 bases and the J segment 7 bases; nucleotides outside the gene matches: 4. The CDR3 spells CAISSRDRGEKLFF. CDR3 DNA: TGTGCCATCAGTTCACGGGACAGGGGTGAAAAACTGTTTTTT.

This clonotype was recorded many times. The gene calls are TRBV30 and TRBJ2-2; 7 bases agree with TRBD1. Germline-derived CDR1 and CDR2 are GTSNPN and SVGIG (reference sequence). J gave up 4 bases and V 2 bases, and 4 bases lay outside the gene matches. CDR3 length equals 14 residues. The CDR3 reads CAWSWGQSTGELFF. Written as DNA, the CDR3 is TGTGCCTGGAGTTGGGGACAGAGCACCGGGGAGCTGTTTTTT.

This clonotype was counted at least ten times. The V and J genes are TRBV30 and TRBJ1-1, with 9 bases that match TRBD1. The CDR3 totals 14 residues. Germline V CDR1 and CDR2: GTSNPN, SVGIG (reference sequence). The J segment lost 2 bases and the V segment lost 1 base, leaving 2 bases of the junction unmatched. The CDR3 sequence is CAWSGDRANTEAFF. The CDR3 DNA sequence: TGTGCCTGGAGTGGGGACAGGGCTAACACTGAAGCTTTCTTT. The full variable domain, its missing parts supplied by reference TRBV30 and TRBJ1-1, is SQTIHQWPATLVQPVGSPLSLECTVEGTSNPNLYWYRQAAGRGLQLLFYSVGIGQISSEVPQNLSASRPQDRQFILSSKKLLLSDSGFYLCAWSGDRANTEAFFGQGTRLTVV.

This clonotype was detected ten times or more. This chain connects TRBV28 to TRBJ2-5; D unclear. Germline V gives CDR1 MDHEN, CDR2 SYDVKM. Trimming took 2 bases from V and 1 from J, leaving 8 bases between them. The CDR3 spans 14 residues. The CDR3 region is CASSLVAVQETQYF. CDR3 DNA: TGTGCCAGCAGTTTAGTAGCCGTCCAAGAGACCCAGTACTTC.

The CDR3 reads CAISEDRGSVGDKNIQYF. CDR3 sequence (DNA): TGTGCCATCAGTGAGGACAGGGGCTCAGTTGGGGACAAAAACATTCAGTACTTC. The chain has TRBV10-3 and TRBJ2-4; TRBD1 matches 8 bases. CDR3 size: 18 residues. Germline values: CDR1 ENHRY, CDR2 SYGVKD. Losses at the gene ends were 2 bases for V and 3 bases for J; bases not matched to a gene: 12.

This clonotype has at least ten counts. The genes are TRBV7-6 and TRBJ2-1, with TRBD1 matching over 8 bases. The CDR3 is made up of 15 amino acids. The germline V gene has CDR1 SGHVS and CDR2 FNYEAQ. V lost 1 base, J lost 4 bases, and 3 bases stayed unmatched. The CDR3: CASSLGGQEYNEQFF. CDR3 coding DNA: TGTGCCAGCAGCTTAGGGGGACAGGAATACAATGAGCAGTTCTTC.

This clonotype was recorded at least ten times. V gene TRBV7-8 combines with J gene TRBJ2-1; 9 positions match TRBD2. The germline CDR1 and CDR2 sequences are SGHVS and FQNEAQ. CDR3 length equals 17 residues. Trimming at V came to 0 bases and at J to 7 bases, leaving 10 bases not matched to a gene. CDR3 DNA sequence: TGTGCCAGCAGCTTAGCAGGAGCGGGAGGACTTGATAATGAGCAGTTCTTC. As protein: CASSLAGAGGLDNEQFF. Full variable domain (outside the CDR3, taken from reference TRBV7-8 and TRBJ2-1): GAGVSQSPRYKVAKRGQDVALRCDPISGHVSLFWYQQALGQGPEFLTYFQNEAQLDKSGLPSDRFFAERPEGSVSTLKIQRTQQEDSAVYLCASSLAGAGGLDNEQFFGPGTRLTVL.

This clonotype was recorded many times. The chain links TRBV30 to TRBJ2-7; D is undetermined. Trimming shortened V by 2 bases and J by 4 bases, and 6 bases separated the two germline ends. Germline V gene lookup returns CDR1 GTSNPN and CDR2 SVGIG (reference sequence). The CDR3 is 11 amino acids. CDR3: CAWSSRYEQYF. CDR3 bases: TGTGCCTGGAGTTCTCGGTACGAGCAGTACTTC.

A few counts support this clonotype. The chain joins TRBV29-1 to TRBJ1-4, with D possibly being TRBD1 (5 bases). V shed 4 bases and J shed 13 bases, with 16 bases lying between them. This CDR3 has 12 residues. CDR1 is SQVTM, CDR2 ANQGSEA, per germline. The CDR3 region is CSVGGTASSLFF. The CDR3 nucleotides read TGCAGCGTTGGAGGGACGGCCTCATCACTGTTTTTT.

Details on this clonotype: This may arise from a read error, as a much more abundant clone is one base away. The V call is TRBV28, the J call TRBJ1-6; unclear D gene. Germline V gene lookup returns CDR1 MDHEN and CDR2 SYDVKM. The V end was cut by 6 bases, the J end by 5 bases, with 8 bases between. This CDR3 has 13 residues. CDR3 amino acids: CASRRRDNSPLHF. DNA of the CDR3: TGTGCCAGCAGGAGAAGGGATAATTCACCCCTCCACTTT.

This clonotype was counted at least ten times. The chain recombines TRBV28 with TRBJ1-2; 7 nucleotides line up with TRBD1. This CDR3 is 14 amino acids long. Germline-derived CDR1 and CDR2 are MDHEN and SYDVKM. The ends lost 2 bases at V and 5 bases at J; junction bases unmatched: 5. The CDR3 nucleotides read TGTGCCAGCAGTTTAGGGGCAGGGGGTTATGGCTACACCTTC. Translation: CASSLGAGGYGYTF.

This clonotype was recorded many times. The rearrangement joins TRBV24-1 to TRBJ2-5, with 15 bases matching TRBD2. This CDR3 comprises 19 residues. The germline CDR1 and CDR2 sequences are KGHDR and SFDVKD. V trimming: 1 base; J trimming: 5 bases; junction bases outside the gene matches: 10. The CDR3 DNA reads TGTGCCACCAGTGATTTTCCCCCCGCAGGACTAGCGGGAGGGGAGACCCAGTACTTC. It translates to CATSDFPPAGLAGGETQYF.